This TCR beta chain was documented in a study of blood T cells in healthy people across ages (dated by TCRdb to the mid-2010s). Turning to the overall study: Template switching captured roughly one uniquely barcoded TCR beta cDNA molecule per two T cells in model experiments. The study analyzed two additional independent replicas of 1 million unique cDNA reads from the same blood draw for two donors, one aged 18 to 30 and one aged 80 or older. To avoid experimental bias, donors of different ages were randomly spread across the sequencing lanes. The study measured age-related changes in TCR beta repertoire diversity using deep sequencing normalized with unique cDNA molecular identifiers. Four age groups were formed from the donors: young (average 16 years), middle-aged (approximately 42), aged (roughly 56) and long-lived (82). The paper as a whole reports these results and caveats: The long-lived group showed more naive CD4+ T cells, fewer expanded clones and increased TCR diversity than the aged group, suggesting age selection. Observed TCR beta diversity correlated strongly with the percentage of naive T cells measured by flow cytometry. As age increased, observed TCR beta diversity per million T cells dropped in a roughly linear way, and a significant reduction was already evident by age around 41. Estimates of total diversity based on one million sequenced T cells were considered lower bounds and underestimates. Because the CMV infection status of the donors was unknown, age-related changes in expanded clonotypes may potentially have been confounded. Bulk unsorted PBMC profiling prevented conclusive comparison of naive and antigen-experienced compartments.

The library was produced with 5' RACE. Sequencing was performed on an Illumina HiSeq 2500. The second PCR ran for roughly 7 to 12 cycles and used a J-beta primer mix along with a sample-barcoded 5' primer. A unique molecular identifier was introduced onto each TCR beta cDNA molecule by a template-switch 5' adaptor carrying 12 random nucleotides. Each sample yielded at least 2.5 million CDR3-containing paired-end reads. First-strand cDNA was synthesized from all RNA with the Mint cDNA synthesis kit, primed by a TRBC-specific oligonucleotide. After uracil-DNA glycosylase treatment, a first 18-cycle PCR used universal primers M1SS and BC2_uni_R on all cDNA. As for the original processing: Each sample was normalized by randomly selecting 1 million high-quality reads, each carrying a distinct molecular identifier. Instead of being binned into consensus sequences, reads with shared molecular identifiers were discarded. MiTCR, set to a Q25 quality threshold and the strictest error-elimination algorithm, was used for CDR3 identification, clonotype clustering and error correction. A nonparametric unseen species model using Euler transformation provided a lower-bound estimate of total TCR beta diversity. TCRdb reprocessed the public reads (quality trimming at Q25 with fastp, clone calling with MiXCR) and kept in-frame beta chains. Rows with a matching CDR3 protein are joined into one entry that keeps the most common DNA and genes. None of the V and J calls come from the authors' own analysis; TCRdb made them. The sample table holds about 680,000 distinct CDR3 sequences, of which more than 40% were seen once. 30% to 35% of the sample rests with the top ten.

Points on this clonotype: Its antigen is not yet known. No base-level quality is on record; no much larger clone is a single base apart.

Trimming removed 0 bases from V and 2 bases from J, leaving 25 bases between the germline ends. CDR3 length: 20 amino acids, cysteine to phenylalanine. The CDR3 DNA has 60 bases and is translated from base 1. Reading the germline V gene (reference sequence) gives CDR1 LNHNV and CDR2 YYDKDF. Systemically healthy Caucasian individuals from Russia, around 39 in total and aged 6 to 90 years, were included as donors. Each donor gave around 9.5 milliliters of peripheral blood, collected into EDTA-treated Vacutainer tubes. PBMCs were isolated by Ficoll-Paque density-gradient centrifugation, with at least 6.5 million obtained per sample. Total RNA, at least 5.5 micrograms per sample, was extracted from PBMCs with Trizol reagent. For every donor, an aliquot of PBMCs went through flow cytometry to measure the percentages of naive CD45RAhigh/CD27high T cells.

The chain was built from TRBV15 and TRBJ1-2; the D gene is not confidently resolved. This receptor was identified in a woman aged 60-75 years in good health. The sample was blood. The sequence in DNA is TGTGCCACCAGCAGAGACTCTACAATCCAGCTCTGGAACGGGAACTATGGCTACACCTTC. This encodes CATSRDSTIQLWNGNYGYTF.